What follows are 32 T cell receptor beta chains derived from one specimen sequenced in a study of blood T cell repertoires in COVID-19. Produced via immunoSEQ multiplex PCR; TCRdb's table is partial and in-frame only. The sample lists about 260,000 clones, more than 75% occurring once. The specimen was peripheral blood. Receptor source: a man aged 40-49 years who had recovered from COVID-19.

The V call is TRBV18, the J call TRBJ2-1, with D possibly TRBD2 on 6 matching bases. Germline CDR1 reads KGHSH; CDR2 reads LQKENI. This CDR3 has 17 amino acids. Trimming removed 3 bases from V and 5 bases from J, with 20 bases in between. As DNA, the CDR3 is TGTGCCAGCTCACCCCCGAGGTTCGGGGGAACCAACAATGAGCAGTTCTTC. Residues: CASSPPRFGGTNNEQFF.

CDR3 loop: CASSLAGNEQYF. CDR3 coding DNA: TGTGCCAGCAGCTTGGCAGGGAACGAGCAGTACTTC. The chain has TRBV5-6 and TRBJ2-7; D is possibly TRBD1 (5 bases). From germline, CDR1 is SGHDT and CDR2 YYEEEE. The CDR3 has 12 amino acids. Trimming shortened V by 0 bases and J by 5 bases, and 6 bases separated the two germline ends.

The chain carries TRBV27 and TRBJ2-2; D perhaps matches TRBD2 (6 bases). The CDR3 is made up of 17 amino acids. CDR1 and CDR2 from the germline V gene are MNHEY and SMNVEV (reference sequence). V was shortened by 5 bases and J by 6 bases, with 22 bases between the two germline ends. Written as DNA, the CDR3 is TGTGCCAGCAGTCGTCGTCAAACGGAGGGGTTCCCCGGGGAGCTGTTTTTT. Encoded protein: CASSRRQTEGFPGELFF.

The chain is built from TRBV19 and TRBJ1-6, with 10 bases matching TRBD1. The V and J ends lost 5 bases and 9 bases, in that order; junction bases with no gene match: 7. Germline loops: CDR1 LNHDA, CDR2 SQIVND (reference sequence). This CDR3 comprises 15 residues. The CDR3 region has the DNA TGTGCCAGTAGTTCCAGACAGGGGGCGCGTTCACCCCTCCACTTT. Translating it yields CASSSRQGARSPLHF.

The V call is TRBV27, the J call TRBJ1-5, with D tentatively TRBD1 (5 bases). CDR1 and CDR2 (germline): MNHEY, SMNVEV (reference sequence). The CDR3 runs to 13 residues. V was shortened by 1 base and J by 7 bases, with 8 bases between the two germline ends. In DNA, the CDR3 is TGTGCCAGCAGTTTATGGGGGAGGCAGCCCCAGCATTTT. Protein product: CASSLWGRQPQHF.

The chain employs TRBV11-3 and TRBJ2-7, with TRBD2 identical over 10 bases. V lost 0 bases, J lost 5 bases, and 4 bases stayed unmatched. Germline CDR1 and CDR2: SGHNT and YENEEA. The CDR3 is 15 amino acids. The CDR3 region has the DNA TGTGCCAGCAGCTTAGAAGCTAGCGGGAGCCACGAGCAGTACTTC. This gives the protein CASSLEASGSHEQYF. Together with reference TRBV11-3 and TRBJ2-7, the CDR3 gives the full variable domain: EAGVVQSPRYKIIEKKQPVAFWCNPISGHNTLYWYLQNLGQGPELLIRYENEEAVDDSQLPKDRFSAERLKGVDSTLKIQPAELGDSAVYLCASSLEASGSHEQYFGPGTRLTVT.

This clone was counted a few times. This chain connects TRBV14 to TRBJ1-2; maybe TRBD1 (5 bases). With 2 bases removed from V and 2 bases from J, the gap between germline ends came to 15 bases. This CDR3 spans 16 amino acids. CDR1 is SGHDN and CDR2 is FVKESK in the germline V gene. CDR3 in amino acids: CASSQHLAGWNYGYTF. CDR3 nucleotide sequence: TGTGCCAGCAGCCAACACCTCGCAGGGTGGAACTATGGCTACACCTTC.

This clone was seen just once. In the same sample, other DNA sequences code for this CDR3. The chain links TRBV29-1 to TRBJ1-2; D uncertain. Germline V gives CDR1 SQVTM, CDR2 ANQGSEA. This CDR3 is 11 amino acids long. V shed 3 bases and J shed 5 bases, with 7 bases lying between them. The CDR3 spells CSVDSGYGYTF. For the CDR3, the DNA is TGCAGCGTTGATTCGGGGTATGGCTACACCTTC. Full variable domain (missing parts from reference TRBV29-1 and TRBJ1-2): SAVISQKPSRDICQRGTSLTIQCQVDSQVTMMFWYRQQPGQSLTLIATANQGSEATYESGFVIDKFPISRPNLTFSTLTVSNMSPEDSSIYLCSVDSGYGYTFGSGTRLTVV.

The chain employs TRBV6-5 and TRBJ1-2; D possibly corresponds to TRBD1 (5 bases). Looked up from germline, CDR1 is MNHEY and CDR2 is SVGAGI. The length of the CDR3 is 14 residues. V was pared by 5 bases and J by 4 bases, with 14 bases between. The DNA of the CDR3 is TGTGCCAGCAGTAAATGGACAAGTCTCTATGGCTACACCTTC. It specifies CASSKWTSLYGYTF.

This clone has a handful of counts. The genes are TRBV2 and TRBJ2-2, with a weak D call TRBD2 (5 bases). CDR3 length: 17 residues. The V end was cut by 2 bases, the J end by 4 bases, with 17 bases between. The germline V gene has CDR1 SNHLY and CDR2 FYNNEI. The CDR3 DNA is TGTGCCAGCAGTGAATACCCCAGCGGTCCTCGCACCGGGGAGCTGTTTTTT. Its translation: CASSEYPSGPRTGELFF.

This CDR3 reads CASNAGGSYNEQFF. CDR3 DNA sequence: TGTGCCAGCAACGCGGGAGGATCCTACAATGAGCAGTTCTTC. The chain combines TRBV9 with TRBJ2-1; 8 bases align to TRBD2. This CDR3 spans 14 amino acids. V was clipped by 6 bases and J by 1 base; unmatched bases: 3. Germline loops: CDR1 SGDLS, CDR2 YYNGEE.

The rearrangement uses TRBV5-6 and TRBJ2-2, with D tentatively TRBD2 (6 bases). The CDR3 has 15 residues. V lost 6 bases to trimming and J lost 0 bases, with 12 bases between them. CDR1 SGHDT and CDR2 YYEEEE come from the germline V gene. CDR3 amino acids: CASTTGTSNTGELFF. For the CDR3, the DNA is TGTGCCAGCACTACCGGGACTTCGAACACCGGGGAGCTGTTTTTT.

This clone was seen only once. The rearrangement links TRBV27 to TRBJ2-2; a possible D gene is TRBD2 (5 bases). Between the trimmed V and J ends, which lost 3 bases and 1 base, there was a span of 6 bases. The CDR3 is 14 residues long. Per the germline V gene, CDR1 is MNHEY and CDR2 is SMNVEV (reference sequence). CDR3 amino acids: CASSLAGNTGELFF. CDR3 DNA sequence: TGTGCCAGCAGTTTGGCGGGGAACACCGGGGAGCTGTTTTTT.

This chain uses TRBV12-5 with TRBJ2-7, with 9 bases fitting TRBD2. Unmatched junction bases numbered 9, after V lost 6 bases and J lost 6 bases. The CDR3 is made up of 14 amino acids. Germline V CDR1 and CDR2: LGHNT, FRNRAP. CDR3 coding DNA: TGTGCTAGTGGCAATAGCGGGAGTAGTAGCGAGCAGTACTTC. Protein: CASGNSGSSSEQYF.

This clone was seen more than once but under ten times. V gene TRBV27 combines with J gene TRBJ2-1; 11 positions match TRBD2. Trimming removed 5 bases from V and 2 bases from J; junction bases left unmatched: 2. This CDR3 contains 15 residues. CDR1 and CDR2 from the germline V gene are MNHEY and SMNVEV (reference sequence). The DNA for the CDR3 is TGTGCCAGCAGTCCGGGACTAGCGGCCTACAATGAGCAGTTCTTC. It yields the protein CASSPGLAAYNEQFF.

This clone was counted between two and nine times. CDR3 amino acids: CASSYGGIRGEQYF. CDR3 DNA: TGTGCCAGCAGTTATGGGGGGATTAGAGGCGAGCAGTACTTC. This chain uses TRBV7-6 with TRBJ2-7; a possible D gene is TRBD2 (6 bases). The germline V gene has CDR1 SGHVS and CDR2 FNYEAQ. The V gene lost 6 bases and the J gene lost 6 bases, with 18 bases spanning the gap. This CDR3 is built from 14 residues.

The chain joins TRBV4-2 to TRBJ2-3; TRBD2 matches at 10 bases. The CDR3 has 17 residues. V dropped 0 bases and J dropped 0; count of bases not matched to a gene: 3. From germline, CDR1 is LGHNA and CDR2 YNFKEQ. CDR3 residues: CASSQDGAGGSTDTQYF. CDR3 bases: TGTGCCAGCAGCCAAGATGGAGCGGGAGGGAGCACAGATACGCAGTATTTT.

In its sample, this clone was seen once. CDR3 sequence (DNA): TGTGCCAGCAGCTCCCTCATGACTAGCGGGCACAATGAGCAGTTCTTC. Protein product: CASSSLMTSGHNEQFF. The gene calls are TRBV21-1 and TRBJ2-1; whether TRBD2, the table's D call, matches the DNA was not checked. TRBV21-1 is labeled a pseudogene. This CDR3 region has 16 residues.

This sequence joins TRBV18 and TRBJ2-3; TRBD1 might be the D (6 bases). Germline V gene lookup returns CDR1 KGHSH and CDR2 LQKENI. V gave up 2 bases and J gave up 3 bases, with 24 bases separating them. The CDR3 contains 19 residues. The CDR3 coding sequence is TGTGCCAGCTCACCATCTTTCGGCCCCGTCAGGGGATCGACAGATACGCAGTATTTT. Translation gives CASSPSFGPVRGSTDTQYF.

The rearrangement links TRBV7-8 to TRBJ1-1; 8 bases line up with TRBD1. This CDR3 has 16 amino acids. The V and J ends lost 6 bases and 1 base, in that order; junction bases with no gene match: 10. Germline V gives CDR1 SGHVS, CDR2 FQNEAQ. The CDR3 is CASSNPRTGQNTEAFF. The CDR3 coding sequence is TGTGCCAGCAGTAACCCTCGGACAGGGCAGAACACTGAAGCTTTCTTT.

This chain connects TRBV11-3 to TRBJ1-1; D is uncertain. The CDR3 is 13 amino acids. The V end lost 2 bases, the J end lost 5 bases, and 9 bases lay between the germline ends. Germline lookup yields CDR1 SGHNT and CDR2 YENEEA. The CDR3 coding sequence is TGTGCCAGCAGCTTAACGTTAGTTACTGAAGCTTTCTTT. Encoded protein: CASSLTLVTEAFF.

The V call is TRBV7-2, the J call TRBJ2-5, with 8 bases fitting TRBD2. This CDR3 comprises 16 residues. V gave up 2 bases and J gave up 2 bases; unmatched junction bases: 7. The germline gives CDR1 SGHTA, CDR2 FQGNSA. The CDR3 reads CASSLYRGGLQETQYF. The CDR3 nucleotides read TGTGCCAGCAGCTTATACCGGGGGGGGCTACAAGAGACCCAGTACTTC.

This clone has only one observation. V is TRBV6-5 and J is TRBJ2-1, with D maybe TRBD2 (6 bases). Germline V CDR1 and CDR2: MNHEY, SVGAGI. The germline V and J ends were trimmed by 8 bases and 6 bases, with 14 bases remaining between them. The CDR3 has 13 amino acids. This CDR3 is CASGRGPGNEQFF. The CDR3 region has the DNA TGTGCCAGCGGGCGGGGCCCTGGCAATGAGCAGTTCTTC.

V is TRBV19 and J is TRBJ2-1; 7 positions match TRBD1. This CDR3 contains 13 residues. The J segment lost 6 bases and the V segment lost 7 bases, leaving 6 bases of the junction unmatched. In germline, CDR1 is LNHDA, CDR2 SQIVND (reference sequence). The chain's CDR3 is CASIRQGSNEQFF. CDR3 nucleotide sequence: TGTGCCAGTATTAGACAGGGATCCAATGAGCAGTTCTTC.

The V gene is TRBV4-2, the J gene TRBJ2-5, with no clear D. The V gene lost 4 bases and the J gene lost 2 bases, with 11 bases spanning the gap. The V gene's germline CDR1 is LGHNA and CDR2 YNFKEQ. CDR3 size: 14 residues. CDR3 protein: CASSPTQAQETQYF. DNA for the CDR3: TGTGCCAGCAGCCCGACCCAGGCGCAAGAGACCCAGTACTTC.

V gene TRBV7-2 combines with J gene TRBJ2-7, with D maybe TRBD2 (6 bases). The CDR3 is 16 amino acids. Trimming took off 5 bases at V and 2 bases at J, with 19 bases between the two ends. Germline lookup yields CDR1 SGHTA and CDR2 FQGNSA. The CDR3 DNA sequence: TGTGCCAGCAGCCCTAGCCCCCTCCTAGCGACCTACGAGCAGTACTTC. This sequence encodes CASSPSPLLATYEQYF.

This clone was detected only a few times. The V and J genes are TRBV10-3 and TRBJ1-1; TRBD1 is a possible D gene (6 bases). V lost 8 bases and J 1 base, leaving 8 bases between the germline ends. The V gene's germline CDR1 is ENHRY and CDR2 SYGVKD. This CDR3 region has 12 residues. DNA for the CDR3: TGTGCCATCGGGGGACAGAACACTGAAGCTTTCTTT. It codes for CAIGGQNTEAFF.

This clone occurred once. The CDR3, as DNA: TGTGCCAGCAGTTATAATAGCAATCAGCCCCAGCATTTT. Its protein is CASSYNSNQPQHF. This chain joins TRBV6-5 and TRBJ1-5; unclear D gene. Trimming removed 3 bases from V and 0 bases from J, with 3 bases in between. Germline assignment: CDR1 MNHEY and CDR2 SVGAGI. The CDR3 covers 13 residues.

The rearrangement links TRBV18 to TRBJ1-3; D unclear. Germline CDR1 reads KGHSH; CDR2 reads LQKENI. V lost 6 bases and J 7 bases, leaving 10 bases between the germline ends. CDR3 length equals 12 residues. The CDR3 DNA sequence: TGTGCCAGCTCCCCCCCGGGGAACACCATATATTTT. Its translation: CASSPPGNTIYF.

This chain connects TRBV4-1 to TRBJ2-1; 8 nucleotides align to TRBD1. Germline assignment: CDR1 MGHRA and CDR2 YSYEKL. The CDR3 is 18 amino acids. After removal of 0 bases from V and 4 bases from J, the junction contained 11 bases not matched to a gene. CDR3 in amino acids: CASSQDPTPDRVYNEQFF. The CDR3, as DNA: TGCGCCAGCAGCCAAGATCCGACGCCGGACAGGGTTTACAATGAGCAGTTCTTC.

The J gene is TRBJ1-3, the V gene TRBV7-8, with 10 bases lining up with TRBD1. The germline V gene has CDR1 SGHVS and CDR2 FQNEAQ. With V trimmed by 5 bases and J by 14 bases, 9 bases remained unmatched. CDR3 length equals 13 residues. The CDR3 nucleotides read TGTGCCAGCAGCGTAATCGACAGGGGGCGATTATATTTT. Translated, it gives CASSVIDRGRLYF.

The genes are TRBV19 and TRBJ2-1; tentatively, D is TRBD1 (5 bases). The CDR3 has 15 residues. The V gene's germline CDR1 is LNHDA and CDR2 SQIVND (reference sequence). V was pared by 6 bases and J by 0 bases, with 12 bases between. The CDR3 nucleotides read TGTGCCAGTAGCCTAGACAGAAACTCCTACAATGAGCAGTTCTTC. This encodes CASSLDRNSYNEQFF.